These 11 T cell receptor beta chains were sequenced from one sample in a study of blood T cell repertoires in COVID-19. Sequencing used immunoSEQ multiplex PCR; TCRdb keeps in-frame clones, though not all of them. The table shows 150,000 to 180,000 clones, with over 75% occurring only once. Sequencing was performed on peripheral blood. These receptors all stem from a man aged 55 to 70 with COVID-19, enrolled during active disease.

The gene calls are TRBV5-5 and TRBJ2-1; a possible D gene is TRBD1 (6 bases). CDR1 is SGHKS and CDR2 is YYEKEE in the germline V gene (reference sequence). The V gene lost 4 bases and the J gene lost 6 bases, with 20 bases spanning the gap. This CDR3 has 16 amino acids. CDR3 region: CASSRRETGFANEQFF. The CDR3 DNA is TGTGCCAGCAGCCGCCGAGAGACAGGCTTCGCCAATGAGCAGTTCTTC.

The CDR3 sequence: CASSFLAGGSEQFF. The CDR3 coding sequence is TGCGCCAGCAGCTTTTTAGCGGGGGGGAGTGAGCAGTTCTTC. The chain employs TRBV5-1 and TRBJ2-1, with 11 nucleotides matching TRBD2. CDR3 size: 14 residues. The V gene end was trimmed by 2 bases and the J gene end by 9 bases; junction bases not matched to a gene: 4. Germline assignment: CDR1 SGHRS and CDR2 YFSETQ.

V gene TRBV7-9 combines with J gene TRBJ1-1; D is undetermined. The CDR3 has 15 residues. Trimming removed 2 bases at V and 1 base at J, with 11 bases between. Per germline, CDR1 SEHNR and CDR2 FQNEAQ (reference sequence). The CDR3 reads CASSLMESRNTEAFF. The CDR3 region has the DNA TGTGCCAGCAGCTTAATGGAGTCCAGGAACACTGAAGCTTTCTTT. The variable domain in full, with the rest retrieved from reference TRBV7-9 and TRBJ1-1, is DTGVSQNPRHKITKRGQNVTFRCDPISEHNRLYWYRQTLGQGPEFLTYFQNEAQLEKSRLLSDRFSAERPKGSFSTLEIQRTEQGDSAMYLCASSLMESRNTEAFFGQGTRLTVV.

The chain recombines TRBV6-2 or TRBV6-3 with TRBJ1-5; no clear D gene. CDR1 MNHEY and CDR2 SVGEGT come from the germline V gene. The CDR3 contains 12 residues. Trimming removed 4 bases at V and 2 bases at J, with 3 bases between. DNA for the CDR3: TGTGCCAGCAGTTTCGGCAATCAGCCCCAGCATTTT. Protein product: CASSFGNQPQHF.

The chain links TRBV19 to TRBJ1-1; TRBD1 might be the D (6 bases). The CDR3 has 13 residues. Trimming cost V 4 bases and J 6 bases, with 12 bases left between them. Germline V gene data show CDR1 as LNHDA and CDR2 as SQIVND (reference sequence). In nucleotides, the CDR3 is TGTGCCAGTAGTAGAGGACAGTTCGCTGAAGCTTTCTTT. Amino acid sequence: CASSRGQFAEAFF.

CDR3 residues: CASSWDRDSNYGYTF. The CDR3 coding sequence is TGTGCCAGCAGCTGGGACAGAGACTCTAACTATGGCTACACCTTC. This chain links TRBV4-2 with TRBJ1-2; 7 bases fit TRBD1. V lost 5 bases and J lost 0; bases outside the gene matches: 6. The CDR3 contains 15 residues. Germline CDR1 reads LGHNA; CDR2 reads YNFKEQ.

V usage is TRBV7-9 and J usage is TRBJ1-1; D not resolved. In germline, CDR1 is SEHNR, CDR2 FQNEAQ (reference sequence). Trimming left V 6 bases short and J 1 base short, with 12 bases between. This CDR3 spans 14 amino acids. In DNA, the CDR3 is TGTGCCAGCAGGTTGGACTCCCAGAACACTGAAGCTTTCTTT. Its protein is CASRLDSQNTEAFF. The entire variable domain, with the rest obtained from reference TRBV7-9 and TRBJ1-1, is as follows: DTGVSQNPRHKITKRGQNVTFRCDPISEHNRLYWYRQTLGQGPEFLTYFQNEAQLEKSRLLSDRFSAERPKGSFSTLEIQRTEQGDSAMYLCASRLDSQNTEAFFGQGTRLTVV.

This clone has only a few counts. This chain uses TRBV27 with TRBJ1-2; TRBD1 agrees at 9 bases. This CDR3 is 16 amino acids long. Trimming took 6 bases from V and 2 from J; bases not matched to a gene: 10. Germline V gene lookup returns CDR1 MNHEY and CDR2 SMNVEV (reference sequence). The CDR3 is CASSRTTGGVNYGYTF. CDR3 in DNA: TGTGCCAGCAGCCGAACGACAGGGGGGGTCAACTATGGCTACACCTTC.

The chain employs TRBV5-8 and TRBJ1-5; 7 bases map to TRBD1. Germline trimming cut 3 bases from V and 4 bases from J; bases unmatched to any gene: 7. This CDR3 contains 15 residues. The V gene's germline CDR1 is SGHTS and CDR2 YDEGEE. The CDR3 DNA sequence: TGTGCCAGCAGCTCGACAGGGTCGGGGAATCAGCCCCAGCATTTT. Its translation is CASSSTGSGNQPQHF.

This clone was seen a single time. The chain links TRBV30 to TRBJ2-5; D might be TRBD2 (7 bases). This CDR3 has 14 residues. V lost 8 bases, J lost 1 base, and 17 bases lay in between. CDR1 is GTSNPN, CDR2 SVGIG, per germline (reference sequence). CDR3 loop: CAGGGEGRQETQYF. The CDR3 coding sequence is TGTGCCGGAGGGGGGGAGGGCCGCCAAGAGACCCAGTACTTC.

This CDR3 reads CASRPPTSGGGGEQFF. The CDR3 DNA sequence: TGTGCCAGTAGACCACCAACTAGCGGGGGCGGCGGTGAGCAGTTCTTC. The chain uses TRBV19 and TRBJ2-1; 11 nucleotides line up with TRBD2. The ends lost 6 bases at V and 9 bases at J; junction bases unmatched: 13. CDR1 and CDR2 from the germline V gene are LNHDA and SQIVND (reference sequence). This CDR3 is built from 16 residues.